Below, 24 T cell receptor beta chains from the same sample are listed, as sequenced in a study of OX40 agonist ivuxolimab in advanced cancers. Assay used: immunoSEQ multiplex PCR; TCRdb lists only in-frame clones, some missing. The sample contains 100,000 to 130,000 clones, about 91% of which appear only once. The input for sequencing was CD4+ or CD8+ T cells sorted from blood, taken in a trial of the OX40 agonist ivuxolimab. Receptors originate from an adult with an advanced solid tumor such as melanoma, head and neck, liver or kidney cancer.

The V gene is TRBV11-3, the J gene TRBJ2-1; 11 bases are shared with TRBD2. J was trimmed by 7 bases and V by 1 base; bases with no gene match: 0. This CDR3 spans 14 amino acids. Germline lookup yields CDR1 SGHNT and CDR2 YENEEA. CDR3 sequence (DNA): TGTGCCAGCAGCTTAGCTAGCGGGAGGAATGAGCAGTTCTTC. Encoded protein: CASSLASGRNEQFF.

The rearrangement joins TRBV6-5 to TRBJ1-2; the D is unclear. V lost 6 bases to trimming and J lost 1 base, with 15 bases between them. This CDR3 region has 15 residues. The germline V gene encodes CDR1 MNHEY and CDR2 SVGAGI. The CDR3 spells CASRPGPNLNYGYTF. CDR3 coding DNA: TGTGCCAGCAGACCCGGGCCTAACCTTAACTATGGCTACACCTTC.

The chain joins TRBV18 to TRBJ1-1; 7 nucleotides line up with TRBD1. Losses at the gene ends were 6 bases for V and 0 bases for J; bases not matched to a gene: 10. Germline V gene sequence: CDR1 KGHSH, CDR2 LQKENI. The CDR3 is made up of 16 amino acids. The CDR3 sequence is CASSPQQGWLNTEAFF. The CDR3 DNA reads as TGTGCCAGCTCCCCCCAACAGGGGTGGCTGAACACTGAAGCTTTCTTT.

This chain joins TRBV6-1 and TRBJ2-3; D might be TRBD2 (6 bases). Trimming took 7 bases from V and 5 from J, leaving 19 bases between them. CDR3 length equals 15 residues. In germline, CDR1 is MNHNS, CDR2 SASEGT. CDR3 in DNA: TGTGCCAGCACGATTTCTGCGGTTAGCGGAGATACGCAGTATTTT. Translating gives CASTISAVSGDTQYF.

V gene TRBV9 combines with J gene TRBJ1-5; possibly TRBD1 for D (5 bases). Per germline, CDR1 SGDLS and CDR2 YYNGEE. With 3 bases removed from V and 4 bases from J, the gap between germline ends came to 8 bases. The CDR3 sequence is 13 residues long. The CDR3 nucleotides read TGTGCCAGCAGCGCGCAGGGAAATCAGCCCCAGCATTTT. It encodes CASSAQGNQPQHF.

This rearrangement joins TRBV11-3 to TRBJ2-3, with D unclear. In germline, CDR1 is SGHNT, CDR2 YENEEA. V was clipped by 5 bases and J by 5 bases, with 14 bases between them. The CDR3 extends over 14 amino acids. In DNA, the CDR3 is TGTGCCAGCAGCCATCACACAAAGGGAGATACGCAGTATTTT. Translated: CASSHHTKGDTQYF. The whole variable domain, remainder taken from reference TRBV11-3 and TRBJ2-3, is EAGVVQSPRYKIIEKKQPVAFWCNPISGHNTLYWYLQNLGQGPELLIRYENEEAVDDSQLPKDRFSAERLKGVDSTLKIQPAELGDSAVYLCASSHHTKGDTQYFGPGTRLTVL.

The V gene is TRBV4-2, the J gene TRBJ2-7; perhaps D is TRBD1 or TRBD2 (6 bases each). The germline V gene has CDR1 LGHNA and CDR2 YNFKEQ. The CDR3 runs to 14 residues. Trimming removed 0 bases from V and 5 bases from J, with 11 bases in between. CDR3: CASSQEGGNNEQYF. In DNA form, the CDR3 reads TGTGCCAGCAGCCAAGAAGGGGGGAACAACGAGCAGTACTTC.

The rearrangement uses TRBV29-1 and TRBJ1-3; D remains unclear. V shed 2 bases and J shed 2 bases, with 7 bases lying between them. This CDR3 region has 13 residues. The germline gives CDR1 SQVTM, CDR2 ANQGSEA. CDR3 sequence: CSVEKGTGNTIYF. The CDR3 DNA follows: TGCAGCGTTGAAAAGGGAACTGGAAACACCATATATTTT. The full variable domain, in which reference TRBV29-1 and TRBJ1-3 provide the parts outside the CDR3, is SAVISQKPSRDICQRGTSLTIQCQVDSQVTMMFWYRQQPGQSLTLIATANQGSEATYESGFVIDKFPISRPNLTFSTLTVSNMSPEDSSIYLCSVEKGTGNTIYFGEGSWLTVV.

This clone has just a few counts. The chain carries TRBV7-8 and TRBJ1-3; perhaps TRBD1 as D (5 bases). Germline CDR1 is SGHVS and CDR2 is FQNEAQ. This CDR3 spans 14 amino acids. Trimming left V 5 bases short and J 7 bases short, with 15 bases between. The CDR3 region is CASSTDRGANTIYF. The CDR3 DNA reads TGTGCCAGCAGCACCGACCGAGGGGCCAACACCATATATTTT.

CDR3 sequence reads: CSVAAGLGGYTF. The CDR3 nucleotides are TGCAGCGTTGCGGCAGGGTTAGGGGGCTACACCTTC. The V call is TRBV29-1, the J call TRBJ1-2, with D perhaps TRBD1 (5 bases). Germline lookup yields CDR1 SQVTM and CDR2 ANQGSEA. Trimming took 4 bases from V and 8 from J, leaving 14 bases between them. This CDR3 has 12 amino acids.

The chain uses TRBV6-6 and TRBJ2-1; 9 positions agree with TRBD2. The CDR3 spans 15 residues. Trimming at V came to 4 bases and at J to 6 bases, leaving 7 bases not matched to a gene. Germline V gene data show CDR1 as MNHNY and CDR2 as SVGAGI (reference sequence). CDR3 sequence reads: CASSFRSGRRNEQFF. The CDR3 coding sequence is TGTGCCAGCAGTTTCCGTAGCGGGAGACGCAATGAGCAGTTCTTC.

This clone showed up just once. V usage is TRBV6-6 and J usage is TRBJ2-2; TRBD2 aligns across 8 bases. This CDR3 is built from 15 residues. The V gene's germline CDR1 is MNHNY and CDR2 SVGAGI (reference sequence). The V segment lost 5 bases and the J segment 7 bases; nucleotides outside the gene matches: 9. The CDR3 DNA reads as TGTGCCAGCAGTGGGAGCGGGAGAATATTCGGGGAGCTGTTTTTT. Translated, it gives CASSGSGRIFGELFF.

The table lists this clone with a count of one. The V gene is TRBV19, the J gene TRBJ1-1, with D perhaps matching TRBD1 (5 bases). The CDR3 has 14 amino acids. V lost 5 bases to trimming and J lost 5 bases, with 15 bases between them. Per germline, CDR1 LNHDA and CDR2 SQIVND (reference sequence). The CDR3 sequence: CASSPGLRGTEAFF. The CDR3 region has the DNA TGTGCCAGTAGTCCAGGGTTAAGAGGGACTGAAGCTTTCTTT.

This rearrangement joins TRBV6-1 to TRBJ1-5; D call uncertain. Trimming pared 8 bases from V and 4 bases from J, leaving 9 bases between. The CDR3 is 12 amino acids. The germline CDR1 and CDR2 sequences are MNHNS and SASEGT. The CDR3 DNA reads as TGTGCCAGCCTACAGCCTAATCAGCCCCAGCATTTT. It yields the protein CASLQPNQPQHF.

The chain uses TRBV18 and TRBJ2-1, with D unresolved. The CDR3 consists of 14 residues. V was clipped by 2 bases and J by 8 bases, with 13 bases between them. Germline loops: CDR1 KGHSH, CDR2 LQKENI. CDR3 sequence reads: CASSPSRAIDEQFF. The CDR3 nucleotides are TGTGCCAGCTCACCAAGCCGGGCAATCGATGAGCAGTTCTTC.

V is TRBV10-3 and J is TRBJ2-5; tentatively, D is TRBD1 (6 bases). The CDR3 has 15 residues. Germline CDR1 reads ENHRY; CDR2 reads SYGVKD. Trimming took 4 bases from V and 2 from J, leaving 14 bases between them. The CDR3 bases are TGTGCCATCAGTGCACAGGGACCCCCACAAGAGACCCAGTACTTC. It is translated as CAISAQGPPQETQYF.

This clone was picked up one time. The genes are TRBV9 and TRBJ1-3, with D tentatively TRBD1 (6 bases). There are 15 residues in the CDR3. In germline, CDR1 is SGDLS, CDR2 YYNGEE. V lost 6 bases to trimming and J lost 4 bases, with 17 bases between them. The CDR3 region has the DNA TGTGCCAGCACCCGGCTTAGGGGGTCCGGAAACACCATATATTTT. Translating gives CASTRLRGSGNTIYF.

This chain joins TRBV6-5 and TRBJ1-1; D ambiguous. Looked up from germline, CDR1 is MNHEY and CDR2 is SVGAGI. V lost 6 bases, J lost 7 bases, and 15 bases lay in between. This CDR3 region has 13 residues. The CDR3 DNA reads as TGTGCCAGCAGGGAGAACCGGAATTTTGAAGCTTTCTTT. This translates into CASRENRNFEAFF.

This chain connects TRBV19 to TRBJ2-5, with D uncertain. TRBJ2-7 matches the DNA end more closely, so the J call is doubtful. The CDR3 covers 13 residues. Germline-derived CDR1 and CDR2 are LNHDA and SQIVND (reference sequence). The DNA of the CDR3 is TGTGCCAGTAGTATAGCCCAGGACTACGAGCAGTACTTC. Its protein product is CASSIAQDYEQYF.

The rearrangement links TRBV18 to TRBJ2-5, with D maybe TRBD1 (5 bases). The germline V gene encodes CDR1 KGHSH and CDR2 LQKENI. Between the trimmed V and J ends, which lost 0 bases and 2 bases, there was a span of 7 bases. This CDR3 is 14 amino acids long. CDR3 coding DNA: TGTGCCAGCTCACCACCGAACAGGCAAGAGACCCAGTACTTC. Protein sequence: CASSPPNRQETQYF.

A single count supports this clone. The genes are TRBV7-3 and TRBJ1-2, with D perhaps TRBD1 (6 bases). Germline CDR1 is SGHTA and CDR2 is FQGTGA. The CDR3 covers 13 residues. Trimming took 6 bases from V and 6 from J, leaving 14 bases between them. The CDR3 nucleotides are TGTGCCAGCAGTTCCCCAGGGGAAGATGGCTACACCTTC. It yields the protein CASSSPGEDGYTF.

The J gene is TRBJ2-2, the V gene TRBV19; no clear D gene. There are 13 residues in the CDR3. Trimming left V 4 bases short and J 4 bases short, with 7 bases between. Germline CDR1 LNHDA, CDR2 SQIVND (reference sequence). The CDR3 is CASSSTTTGELFF. DNA of the CDR3: TGTGCCAGTAGTAGCACGACCACCGGGGAGCTGTTTTTT.

This rearrangement joins TRBV5-6 to TRBJ1-2, with no clear D. The CDR3 totals 12 residues. Germline V gene sequence: CDR1 SGHDT, CDR2 YYEEEE. The V end lost 4 bases, the J end lost 5 bases, and 9 bases lay between the germline ends. This chain's CDR3 is CASSRTEYGYTF. As DNA, the CDR3 is TGTGCCAGCAGCCGGACCGAGTATGGCTACACCTTC.

This clone was found once. V is TRBV30 and J is TRBJ1-6; D gene uncertain. CDR1 is GTSNPN and CDR2 is SVGIG in the germline V gene (reference sequence). The CDR3 consists of 14 residues. V shed 1 base and J shed 9 bases, with 13 bases lying between them. CDR3 residues: CAWSGLGAGSPLHF. The CDR3 DNA is TGTGCCTGGAGTGGTCTAGGAGCGGGTTCACCCCTCCACTTT.